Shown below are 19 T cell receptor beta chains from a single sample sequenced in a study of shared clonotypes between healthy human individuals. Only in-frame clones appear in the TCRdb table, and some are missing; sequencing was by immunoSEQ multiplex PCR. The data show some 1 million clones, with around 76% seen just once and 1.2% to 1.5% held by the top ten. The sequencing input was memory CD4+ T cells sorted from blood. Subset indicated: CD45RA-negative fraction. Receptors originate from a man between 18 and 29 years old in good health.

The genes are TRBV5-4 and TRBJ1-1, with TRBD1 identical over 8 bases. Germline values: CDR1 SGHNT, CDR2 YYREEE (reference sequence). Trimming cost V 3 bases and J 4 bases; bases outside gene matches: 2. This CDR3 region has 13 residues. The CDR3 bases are TGTGCCAGCAGCTGGACAGGGTCCACTGAAGCTTTCTTT. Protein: CASSWTGSTEAFF.

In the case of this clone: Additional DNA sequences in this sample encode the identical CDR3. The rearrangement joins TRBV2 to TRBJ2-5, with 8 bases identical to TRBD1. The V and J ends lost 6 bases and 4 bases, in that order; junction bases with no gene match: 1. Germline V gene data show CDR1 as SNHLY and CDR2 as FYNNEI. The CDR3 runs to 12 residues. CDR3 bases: TGTGCCAGCAGAGACAGGGGAGAGACCCAGTACTTC. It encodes CASRDRGETQYF.

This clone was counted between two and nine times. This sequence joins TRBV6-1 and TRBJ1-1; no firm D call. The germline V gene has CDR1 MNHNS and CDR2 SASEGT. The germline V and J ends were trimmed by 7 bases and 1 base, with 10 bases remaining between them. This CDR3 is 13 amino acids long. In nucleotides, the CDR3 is TGTGCCAGCATTTTTCAGGCGAACACTGAAGCTTTCTTT. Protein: CASIFQANTEAFF.

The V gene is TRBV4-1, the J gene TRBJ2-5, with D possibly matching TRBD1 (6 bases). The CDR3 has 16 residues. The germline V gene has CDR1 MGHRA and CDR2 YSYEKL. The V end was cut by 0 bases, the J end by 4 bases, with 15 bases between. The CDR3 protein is CASSQEGALNGETQYF. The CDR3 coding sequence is TGCGCCAGCAGCCAAGAGGGGGCGCTAAACGGAGAGACCCAGTACTTC.

CDR3 bases: TGTGCCAGCAGCTTTGGTGGGCAAGGGGGGGCCAACGTCCTGACTTTC. Translating gives CASSFGGQGGANVLTF. The V gene is TRBV5-4, the J gene TRBJ2-6; no definite D call. CDR1 is SGHNT and CDR2 is YYREEE in the germline V gene (reference sequence). Trimming took 2 bases from V and 4 from J, leaving 13 bases between them. The CDR3 length is 16 residues.

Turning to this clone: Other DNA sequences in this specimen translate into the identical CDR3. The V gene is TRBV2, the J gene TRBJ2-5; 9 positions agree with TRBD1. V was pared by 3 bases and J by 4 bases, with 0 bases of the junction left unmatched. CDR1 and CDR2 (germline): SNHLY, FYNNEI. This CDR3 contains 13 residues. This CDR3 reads CASSEGQGETQYF. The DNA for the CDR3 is TGTGCCAGCAGTGAGGGACAGGGAGAGACCCAGTACTTC.

DNA of the CDR3: TGTGCCAGCAGCCCGGGGCTTCTTGCGAACACCGGGGAGCTGTTTTTT. Protein sequence: CASSPGLLANTGELFF. This chain joins TRBV5-7 and TRBJ2-2; D may correspond to TRBD1 or TRBD2 (5 bases each). TRBV5-7 is an ORF for which the function is uncertain. The CDR3 is 16 residues long. Trimming took 4 bases from V and 0 from J, leaving 13 bases between them.

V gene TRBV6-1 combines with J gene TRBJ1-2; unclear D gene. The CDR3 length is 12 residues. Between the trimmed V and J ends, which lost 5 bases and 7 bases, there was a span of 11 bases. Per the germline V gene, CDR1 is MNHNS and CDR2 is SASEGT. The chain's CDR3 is CASSSHLVGYTF. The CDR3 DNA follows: TGTGCCAGCAGTTCCCATCTAGTTGGCTACACCTTC.

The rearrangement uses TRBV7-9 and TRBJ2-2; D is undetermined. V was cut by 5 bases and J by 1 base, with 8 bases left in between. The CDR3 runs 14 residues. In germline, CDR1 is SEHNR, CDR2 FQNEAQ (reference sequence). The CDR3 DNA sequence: TGTGCCAGCAGCGCCGAGGTGAACACCGGGGAGCTGTTTTTT. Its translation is CASSAEVNTGELFF.

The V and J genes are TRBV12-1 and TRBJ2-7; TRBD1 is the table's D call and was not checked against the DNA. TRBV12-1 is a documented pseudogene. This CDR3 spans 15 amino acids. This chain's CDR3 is CASSSGQGIDYEQYF. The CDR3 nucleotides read TGTGCCAGCAGCTCGGGACAGGGGATTGACTACGAGCAGTACTTC.

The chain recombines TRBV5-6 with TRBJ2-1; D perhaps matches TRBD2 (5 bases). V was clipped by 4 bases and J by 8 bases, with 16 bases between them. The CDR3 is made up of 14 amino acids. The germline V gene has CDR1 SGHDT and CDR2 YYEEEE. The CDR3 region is CASSRRTGGDEQFF. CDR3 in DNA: TGTGCCAGCAGCCGCCGGACTGGAGGTGATGAGCAGTTCTTC. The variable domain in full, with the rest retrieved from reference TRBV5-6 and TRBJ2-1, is DAGVTQSPTHLIKTRGQQVTLRCSPKSGHDTVSWYQQALGQGPQFIFQYYEEEERQRGNFPDRFSGHQFPNYSSELNVNALLLGDSALYLCASSRRTGGDEQFFGPGTRLTVL.

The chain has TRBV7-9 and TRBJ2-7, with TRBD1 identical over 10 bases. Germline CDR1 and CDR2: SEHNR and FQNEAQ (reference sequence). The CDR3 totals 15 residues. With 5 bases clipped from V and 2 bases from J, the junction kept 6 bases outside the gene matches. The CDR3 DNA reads TGTGCCAGCAGCCTGGGACAGGGGACTACCTACGAGCAGTACTTC. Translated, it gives CASSLGQGTTYEQYF.

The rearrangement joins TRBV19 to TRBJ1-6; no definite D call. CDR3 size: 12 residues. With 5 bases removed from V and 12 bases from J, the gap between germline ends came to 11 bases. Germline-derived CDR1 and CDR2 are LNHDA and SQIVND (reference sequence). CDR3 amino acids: CASSGEGQPLHF. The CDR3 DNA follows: TGTGCCAGTAGTGGAGAGGGTCAACCCCTCCACTTT.

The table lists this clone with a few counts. CDR3 protein: CASDRGRFTEAFF. The CDR3 bases are TGTGCCAGCGACAGGGGGCGGTTCACTGAAGCTTTCTTT. The rearrangement links TRBV6-1 to TRBJ1-1, with 10 bases that match TRBD1. Germline assignment: CDR1 MNHNS and CDR2 SASEGT. This CDR3 spans 13 amino acids. Trimming at V came to 8 bases and at J to 4 bases, leaving 4 bases not matched to a gene.

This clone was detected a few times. This CDR3 is CAWSVQWNTGELFF. The CDR3 DNA reads as TGTGCCTGGAGTGTACAGTGGAACACCGGGGAGCTGTTTTTT. The chain uses TRBV30 and TRBJ2-2; D unclear. The CDR3 sequence is 14 residues long. Trimming removed 0 bases at V and 1 base at J, with 6 bases between. Germline V gene sequence: CDR1 GTSNPN, CDR2 SVGIG (reference sequence).

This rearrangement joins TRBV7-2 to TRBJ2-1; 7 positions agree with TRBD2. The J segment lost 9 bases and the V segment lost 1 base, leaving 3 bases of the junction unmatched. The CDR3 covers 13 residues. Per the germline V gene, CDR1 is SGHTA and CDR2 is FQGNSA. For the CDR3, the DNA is TGTGCCAGCAGCTTAGAAGCGGGGCTTGAGCAGTTCTTC. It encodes CASSLEAGLEQFF.

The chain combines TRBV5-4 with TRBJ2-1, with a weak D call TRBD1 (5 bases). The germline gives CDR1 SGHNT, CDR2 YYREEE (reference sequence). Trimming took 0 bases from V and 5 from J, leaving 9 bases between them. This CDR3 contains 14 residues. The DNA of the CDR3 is TGTGCCAGCAGCTTGGTAGGGGCCCACAATGAGCAGTTCTTC. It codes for CASSLVGAHNEQFF.

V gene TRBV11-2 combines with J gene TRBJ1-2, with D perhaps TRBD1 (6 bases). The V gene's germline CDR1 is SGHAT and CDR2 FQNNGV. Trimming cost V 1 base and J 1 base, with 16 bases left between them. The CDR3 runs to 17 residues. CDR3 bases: TGTGCCAGCAGCTTAGGGGCACCGGACAGAATTAACTATGGCTACACCTTC. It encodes CASSLGAPDRINYGYTF.

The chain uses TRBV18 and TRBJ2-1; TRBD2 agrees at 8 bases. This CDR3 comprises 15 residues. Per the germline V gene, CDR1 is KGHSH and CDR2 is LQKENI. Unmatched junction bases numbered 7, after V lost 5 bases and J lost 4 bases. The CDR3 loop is CASSLQRELYNEQFF. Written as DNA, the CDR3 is TGTGCCAGCTCATTACAGCGGGAGCTATACAATGAGCAGTTCTTC.